This T cell receptor beta chain was found in a study of T cell changes during pregnancy in multiple sclerosis. V shed 3 bases and J shed 6 bases, with 16 bases lying between them. Germline V CDR1 and CDR2: MNHNY, SVGAGI (reference sequence). CDR3 length equals 15 residues. Libraries were prepared by immunoSEQ multiplex PCR; TCRdb keeps only in-frame clonotypes and omits some of them. The profile shows approximately 60,000 clones, more than 85% of them singletons. This clone came up once. The specimen comprised peripheral blood, sampled before pregnancy. The chain recombines TRBV6-6 with TRBJ2-3; D perhaps matches TRBD2 (5 bases). This receptor was taken from a female donor with multiple sclerosis, enrolled in a pregnancy study. The CDR3 DNA reads as TGTGCCAGCAGTTATGGACCAGGAGGAAAGGATACGCAGTATTTT. It specifies CASSYGPGGKDTQYF.